What follows describes a single T cell receptor (beta chain). This likely stems from a read error, as it lies one base from a far larger clone. The data belong to a study of sequential checkpoint blockade in melanoma. The CDR3 consists of 16 residues. Germline V gives CDR1 LGHNA, CDR2 YNFKEQ. Treatment specified: randomized to nivolumab then ipilimumab (arm A) or the reverse (arm B). Sequenced by immunoSEQ multiplex PCR; TCRdb stores in-frame clones only, minus some. The sample consists of around 13,000 clones, nearly 80% of them appearing once. The clonotype originates from a human donor with melanoma. This sequence joins TRBV4-2 and TRBJ2-7; 7 positions agree with TRBD1. The starting material was CD8+ T cells sorted from blood (inferred from file names), obtained from a patient given nivolumab and ipilimumab in sequence. The CDR3 here is CDSSQDSWAGGYEQYF. The CDR3 nucleotides read TGTGACAGCAGCCAAGATTCGTGGGCAGGGGGCTACGAGCAGTACTTC.